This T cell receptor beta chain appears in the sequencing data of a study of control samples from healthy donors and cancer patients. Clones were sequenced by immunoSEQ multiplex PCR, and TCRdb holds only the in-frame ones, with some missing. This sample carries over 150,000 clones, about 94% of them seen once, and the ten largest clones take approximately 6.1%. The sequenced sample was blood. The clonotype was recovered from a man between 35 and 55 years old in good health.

CDR3 in amino acids: CAWSARVGRDEKLFF. The DNA of the CDR3 is TGTGCCTGGAGCGCCCGGGTGGGGCGGGATGAAAAACTGTTTTTT. This chain joins TRBV30 and TRBJ1-4; possible D gene TRBD1, 5 bases. Trimming removed 3 bases from V and 6 bases from J, with 17 bases in between. The CDR3 sequence is 15 residues long. Germline V CDR1 and CDR2: GTSNPN, SVGIG (reference sequence).